One sample yielded the 20 T cell receptor beta chains listed below, sequenced in a study of vaccination and CD4 T cells after COVID-19. Their antigens are not known. Treatment reported: 10-day PBMC culture with coronavirus spike peptide pools or control peptides (ViraFEST assay). At the Johns Hopkins FTIC core, DNA taken from cultured CD4+ T cells was sequenced by way of the Oncomine TCR Beta short-read assay. TCRdb analysed the PCR reads with MiXCR anew, one entry per CDR3 protein. The profile shows around 14,000 distinct CDR3 sequences, about a third of them singletons. Sequenced: cultured CD4+ T cells from blood. The receptors come from a human donor with COVID-19.

This CDR3 reads CASSSLTNTEAFF. CDR3 in DNA: TGTGCCAGCAGTTCCCTCACTAACACTGAAGCTTTCTTT. The V and J genes are TRBV28 and TRBJ1-1; no reliable D call. Trimming left V 4 bases short and J 2 bases short, with 8 bases between. CDR3 size: 13 residues. The V gene's germline CDR1 is MDHEN and CDR2 SYDVKM.

This clonotype appeared once. This sequence joins TRBV11-2 and TRBJ2-3; weak D call: TRBD1 (5 bases). CDR3 length: 15 residues. Germline V gives CDR1 SGHAT, CDR2 FQNNGV. V was pared by 0 bases and J by 2 bases, with 9 bases between. The CDR3 reads CASSLDGRATDTQYF. The CDR3 coding sequence is TGTGCCAGCAGCTTAGATGGCAGGGCCACAGATACGCAGTATTTT.

Only a few counts were recorded for this clonotype. This chain connects TRBV19 to TRBJ1-2, with D possibly matching TRBD1 (6 bases). CDR3 length: 17 residues. From germline, CDR1 is LNHDA and CDR2 SQIVND (reference sequence). The V end was cut by 5 bases, the J end by 2 bases, with 21 bases between. In DNA form, the CDR3 reads TGTGCCAGTAGTCCCCGGGCGGGGCAGGGACAAAACTATGGCTACACCTTC. The encoded protein is CASSPRAGQGQNYGYTF.

The chain joins TRBV5-1 to TRBJ1-2; no clear D gene. Germline CDR1 SGHRS, CDR2 YFSETQ. This CDR3 region has 15 residues. V was shortened by 0 bases and J by 4 bases, with 13 bases between the two germline ends. This CDR3 reads CASSLDSPTLYGYTF. CDR3 sequence (DNA): TGCGCCAGCAGCTTGGACAGCCCCACACTCTATGGCTACACCTTC.

This clonotype was seen a handful of times. V gene TRBV15 combines with J gene TRBJ1-4, with TRBD1 identical over 10 bases. CDR3 length equals 15 residues. CDR1 is LNHNV and CDR2 is YYDKDF in the germline V gene (reference sequence). With 3 bases clipped from V and 7 bases from J, the junction kept 5 bases outside the gene matches. The CDR3 DNA sequence: TGTGCCACCAGCAGTGAAGACAGGGGGCGTGAAAAACTGTTTTTT. Its protein product is CATSSEDRGREKLFF.

On this clonotype: The junction differs from germline at one of its ends, possibly a read error. J is TRBJ1-2 and V is TRBV30; tentative D call: TRBD1 (6 bases). This CDR3 is 11 amino acids long. CDR1 is GTSNPN and CDR2 is SVGIG in the germline V gene (reference sequence). CDR3 nucleotides: TGTGCCTGGAGCGGCCCTGGGGGCTGCACCTTC. Residues: CAWSGPGGCTF.

This clonotype was counted only a few times. This chain joins TRBV20-1 and TRBJ2-5, with D possibly being TRBD2 (6 bases). This CDR3 comprises 11 residues. V lost 0 bases, J lost 9 bases, and 8 bases lay in between. The germline CDR1 and CDR2 sequences are DFQATT and SNEGSKA (reference sequence). The CDR3 region is CSARDGEAQYF. Written as DNA, the CDR3 is TGCAGTGCTAGAGATGGGGAGGCCCAGTACTTC.

This clonotype was observed a handful of times. V and J are TRBV11-2 and TRBJ1-1; TRBD1 matches 11 bases. Per germline, CDR1 SGHAT and CDR2 FQNNGV. CDR3 length: 15 residues. V trimming: 4 bases; J trimming: 5 bases; junction bases outside the gene matches: 6. The CDR3 nucleotides are TGTGCCAGCAGCTCAGGACAGGGGGCAGGAACTGAAGCTTTCTTT. This sequence encodes CASSSGQGAGTEAFF.

The V and J genes are TRBV7-2 and TRBJ1-6, with 8 bases that match TRBD1. The CDR3 sequence is 15 residues long. Per the germline V gene, CDR1 is SGHTA and CDR2 is FQGNSA. V was clipped by 3 bases and J by 10 bases; unmatched bases: 8. The CDR3 DNA reads TGTGCCAGCAGCTTTAACGGACAGGGACGATCACCCCTCCACTTT. This sequence encodes CASSFNGQGRSPLHF.

The chain recombines TRBV7-8 with TRBJ1-3; unclear D gene. Germline V gives CDR1 SGHVS, CDR2 FQNEAQ. The V gene lost 1 base and the J gene lost 0 bases, with 7 bases spanning the gap. The length of the CDR3 is 15 residues. The CDR3 protein is CASSLERISGNTIYF. The CDR3 coding sequence is TGTGCCAGCAGCTTAGAGCGGATCTCTGGAAACACCATATATTTT.

This clonotype was picked up a small number of times. CDR3 in amino acids: CASRGTGGDEKLFF. CDR3 sequence (DNA): TGTGCCAGTAGGGGGACAGGGGGAGATGAAAAACTGTTTTTT. The chain joins TRBV19 to TRBJ1-4; TRBD1 matches 11 bases. The CDR3 contains 14 residues. The V segment lost 6 bases and the J segment 6 bases; nucleotides outside the gene matches: 3. Germline CDR1 is LNHDA and CDR2 is SQIVND (reference sequence).

The chain joins TRBV24-1 to TRBJ2-3; 12 bases agree with TRBD2. The CDR3 sequence is 17 residues long. From germline, CDR1 is KGHDR and CDR2 SFDVKD. V trimming: 5 bases; J trimming: 2 bases; junction bases outside the gene matches: 7. CDR3 region: CATSARGLAGHTDTQYF. For the CDR3, the DNA is TGTGCCACCAGTGCTAGAGGACTAGCGGGGCACACAGATACGCAGTATTTT.

This clonotype appeared a few times. The chain carries TRBV11-2 and TRBJ2-7, with D perhaps being TRBD1 or TRBD2 (6 bases each). The germline V gene encodes CDR1 SGHAT and CDR2 FQNNGV. CDR3 length: 15 amino acids. V lost 0 bases, J lost 3 bases, and 12 bases lay in between. CDR3 sequence (DNA): TGTGCCAGCAGCTTAGATGGGGGGCAGTTCTACGAGCAGTACTTC. Its protein product is CASSLDGGQFYEQYF.

This clonotype was recorded once. The V gene is TRBV6-1, the J gene TRBJ1-4; D is perhaps TRBD1 (5 bases). CDR3 length: 15 residues. The germline V gene encodes CDR1 MNHNS and CDR2 SASEGT. Trimming shortened V by 6 bases and J by 6 bases, and 17 bases separated the two germline ends. The CDR3 DNA sequence: TGTGCCAGCAGGATCGCCGGGGGGAGGGATGAAAAACTGTTTTTT. Amino acid sequence: CASRIAGGRDEKLFF.

A remark on this clonotype: It is unclear where the CDR3 begins or ends on the DNA, so no DNA is shown, and the CDR3 is as TCRdb lists it. The chain uses TRBV28 and TRBJ2-2; whether TRBD1, the table's D call, matches the DNA was not checked. The CDR3 has 15 residues if both end residues are counted. Germline-derived CDR1 and CDR2 are MDHEN and SYDVKM. The CDR3 is CASSLSFGAAGELFF.

V gene TRBV4-1 combines with J gene TRBJ1-4; D uncertain. Looked up from germline, CDR1 is MGHRA and CDR2 is YSYEKL. The CDR3 is 15 residues long. V lost 0 bases and J lost 8, with 13 bases in between. The CDR3 loop is CASSQDRVELEKLFF. The CDR3 DNA reads as TGCGCCAGCAGCCAAGACCGGGTCGAATTAGAAAAACTGTTTTTT.

A single count supports this clonotype. V is TRBV12-3 or TRBV12-4 and J is TRBJ2-7, with 7 nucleotides matching TRBD2. Trimming removed 3 bases from V and 1 base from J; junction bases left unmatched: 9. The length of the CDR3 is 16 residues. CDR3 sequence reads: CASSFSRGSGSYEQYF. CDR3 nucleotides: TGTGCCAGCAGTTTCTCGCGCGGGAGCGGTTCCTACGAGCAGTACTTC.

Details on this clonotype: One end of the junction does not line up with germline, which may come from a read error. This chain joins TRBV6-1 and TRBJ2-5; TRBD2 agrees at 8 bases. The V gene's germline CDR1 is MNHNS and CDR2 SASEGT. CDR3 length equals 14 residues. The CDR3 nucleotides are TGTGCCAGCAAGACGGGGGGGCCTGGAGAGACCCAGTGCTTC. Translating it yields CASKTGGPGETQCF.

This clonotype appeared a few times. The chain couples TRBV27 to TRBJ1-5; possible D gene TRBD1, 5 bases. V was trimmed by 6 bases and J by 3 bases, leaving 15 bases between them. Germline V CDR1 and CDR2: MNHEY, SMNVEV (reference sequence). This CDR3 contains 15 residues. The CDR3 sequence: CASSIEGRDNQPQHF. For the CDR3, the DNA is TGTGCCAGCAGCATAGAGGGGCGCGACAATCAGCCCCAGCATTTT.

The rearrangement uses TRBV20-1 and TRBJ2-5; D gene unclear. This CDR3 comprises 13 residues. Trimming pared 3 bases from V and 5 bases from J, leaving 13 bases between. Germline V gives CDR1 DFQATT, CDR2 SNEGSKA (reference sequence). CDR3 protein: CSARASQRETQYF. The CDR3 DNA reads as TGCAGTGCTAGGGCCTCCCAACGGGAGACCCAGTACTTC.